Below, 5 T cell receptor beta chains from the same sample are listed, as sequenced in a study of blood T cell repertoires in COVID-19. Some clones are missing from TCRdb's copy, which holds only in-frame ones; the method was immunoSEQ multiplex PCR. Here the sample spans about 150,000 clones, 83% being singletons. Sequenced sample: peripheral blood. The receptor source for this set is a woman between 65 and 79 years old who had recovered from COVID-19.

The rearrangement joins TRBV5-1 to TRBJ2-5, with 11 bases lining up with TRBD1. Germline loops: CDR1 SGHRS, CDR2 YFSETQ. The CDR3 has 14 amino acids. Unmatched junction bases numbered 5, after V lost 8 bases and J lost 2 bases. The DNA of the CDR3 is TGCGCCAGTTACCGGGACAGGGGGCAAGAGACCCAGTACTTC. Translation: CASYRDRGQETQYF.

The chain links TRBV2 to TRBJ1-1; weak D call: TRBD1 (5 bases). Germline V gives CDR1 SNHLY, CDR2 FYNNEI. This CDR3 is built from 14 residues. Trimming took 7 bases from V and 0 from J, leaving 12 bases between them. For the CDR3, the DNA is TGTGCCAGCACCATGGGGCCTTTGAACACTGAAGCTTTCTTT. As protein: CASTMGPLNTEAFF. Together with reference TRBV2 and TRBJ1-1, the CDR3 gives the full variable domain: EPEVTQTPSHQVTQMGQEVILRCVPISNHLYFYWYRQILGQKVEFLVSFYNNEISEKSEIFDDQFSVERPDGSNFTLKIRSTKLEDSAMYFCASTMGPLNTEAFFGQGTRLTVV.

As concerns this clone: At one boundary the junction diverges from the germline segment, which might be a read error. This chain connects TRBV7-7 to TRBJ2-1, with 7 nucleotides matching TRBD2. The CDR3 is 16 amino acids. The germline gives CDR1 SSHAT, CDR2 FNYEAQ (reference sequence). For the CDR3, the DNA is TGTGCTAGCAGCCCGCTGCTGGGGGGGGACTACAATGAGCAGTTCTTC. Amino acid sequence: CASSPLLGGDYNEQFF.

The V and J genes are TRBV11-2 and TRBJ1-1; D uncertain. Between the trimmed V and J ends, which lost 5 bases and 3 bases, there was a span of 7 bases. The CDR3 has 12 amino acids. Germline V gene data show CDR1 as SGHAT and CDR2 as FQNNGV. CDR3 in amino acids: CASSLRDTEAFF. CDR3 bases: TGTGCCAGCAGCCTCCGGGACACTGAAGCTTTCTTT.

CDR3 DNA: TGTGCCAGCAGAGGCTCGGGGGCAACTAATGAAAAACTGTTTTTT. Encoded protein: CASRGSGATNEKLFF. The V and J genes are TRBV6-6 and TRBJ1-4, with D perhaps matching TRBD1 (5 bases). CDR1 and CDR2 from the germline V gene are MNHNY and SVGAGI (reference sequence). The CDR3 spans 15 residues. V lost 6 bases to trimming and J lost 0 bases, with 11 bases between them.